This T cell receptor (beta chain) stems from a study of tumor-infiltrating lymphocytes in primary liver carcinoma. This CDR3 has 18 amino acids. Germline V gene data show CDR1 as MNHNS and CDR2 as SASEGT. About this clonotype: Its antigen remains unidentified. One junction end disagrees with the germline gene, perhaps due to a read error.

A primer matching the constant region was used to make TCR beta cDNA from approximately 0.45 ug of total RNA. Three nested multiplex PCR rounds of slightly modified ARM-PCR generated TCR beta libraries. Running ten to eleven cycles apiece, the first two PCR rounds relied on TRBV1-TRBV30 forward primers together with a C-beta reverse primer. TCRdb re-called the multiplex PCR reads with MiXCR, one entry per CDR3 protein. The sample holds tens of thousands of distinct CDR3 sequences, around 70% seen once. Taking about 17-31 mg of unsorted bulk tissue, the authors co-extracted RNA and DNA. Points from the study as a whole: Just around 7.5-24% of top clones spanned all five tumor regions. Tumors had a significantly higher top-250-clone fraction than blood (p = 0.039).

The chain uses TRBV6-1 and TRBJ2-3; D gene unclear. The sequencing input was liver tumor tissue from sampling region 1. As to subset: tumor region T1, superior pole. This receptor was identified in a man aged 35-49 years with primary liver carcinoma and hepatitis B virus infection. The chain's CDR3 is CTSSEPANGPYSTDTQYF. The CDR3 region has the DNA TGTACCAGCAGTGAACCAGCTAACGGGCCGTATAGCACAGATACGCAATATTTT.